The 8 T cell receptor beta chains given below trace back to one sample, sequenced in a study of T cell responses to AZD1222 COVID-19 vaccine. Profiling relied on immunoSEQ multiplex PCR, and the TCRdb table lists in-frame clones only, not all of them. The sample holds fewer than 150,000 clones; around 84% are singletons and the top ten take 17%. The sequenced sample was peripheral blood, obtained 28 days after the second AZD1222 dose. Source of these receptors: an adult who received the AZD1222 COVID-19 vaccine.

This chain joins TRBV5-1 and TRBJ2-5, with D maybe TRBD2 (5 bases). Germline-derived CDR1 and CDR2 are SGHRS and YFSETQ. V lost 3 bases and J 5 bases, leaving 20 bases between the germline ends. The CDR3 extends over 16 amino acids. DNA for the CDR3: TGCGCCAGCAGCTCGGTCCTTGCGGGCATGGGGGAGACCCAGTACTTC. Its protein product is CASSSVLAGMGETQYF.

V usage is TRBV5-1 and J usage is TRBJ2-3; 13 positions agree with TRBD2. The CDR3 runs 16 residues. J gave up 2 bases and V 4 bases, and 4 bases lay outside the gene matches. Germline V gene data show CDR1 as SGHRS and CDR2 as YFSETQ. CDR3 protein: CASSPGLAGDTDTQYF. As DNA, the CDR3 is TGCGCCAGCAGCCCCGGACTAGCGGGGGACACAGATACGCAGTATTTT.

CDR3 region: CASSHMVLYGGAGETQYF. CDR3 bases: TGTGCCAGCAGTCACATGGTCCTCTACGGGGGGGCCGGAGAGACCCAGTACTTC. The chain has TRBV6-6 and TRBJ2-5; TRBD2 aligns across 8 bases. The CDR3 has 18 residues. The V segment lost 5 bases and the J segment 4 bases; nucleotides outside the gene matches: 18. Germline V CDR1 and CDR2: MNHNY, SVGAGI (reference sequence).

The chain combines TRBV19 with TRBJ2-1; 11 nucleotides agree with TRBD2. The CDR3 runs 15 residues. The germline V gene has CDR1 LNHDA and CDR2 SQIVND (reference sequence). J lost 1 base, V lost 5 bases, and 1 base had no gene match. CDR3 nucleotide sequence: TGTGCCAGTAGTCCTAGCGGGGGGTCCTACAATGAGCAGTTCTTC. This encodes CASSPSGGSYNEQFF.

The rearrangement links TRBV5-4 to TRBJ1-1; TRBD1 is a possible D gene (6 bases). The V end lost 3 bases, the J end lost 4 bases, and 16 bases lay between the germline ends. The CDR3 loop spans 15 amino acids. CDR1 and CDR2 (germline): SGHNT, YYREEE (reference sequence). As DNA, the CDR3 is TGTGCCAGCAGCTCCCCCGACGGAGGGGGCACTGAAGCTTTCTTT. Translating it yields CASSSPDGGGTEAFF.

This chain links TRBV9 with TRBJ1-3; TRBD1 matches 7 bases. Germline CDR1 reads SGDLS; CDR2 reads YYNGEE. The CDR3 loop spans 15 amino acids. V lost 3 bases, J lost 6 bases, and 9 bases stayed unmatched. The CDR3 loop reads CASSADRAGVNTIYF. The CDR3 DNA sequence: TGTGCCAGCAGCGCCGACAGGGCAGGGGTAAACACCATATATTTT.

The J gene is TRBJ2-7, the V gene TRBV7-9; TRBD1 is a possible D gene (6 bases). The CDR3 consists of 15 residues. The germline CDR1 and CDR2 sequences are SEHNR and FQNEAQ (reference sequence). Trimming took 1 base from V and 2 from J, leaving 12 bases between them. CDR3 sequence (DNA): TGTGCCAGCAGCTTAGACGCAGGGGCCACCTACGAGCAGTACTTC. It yields the protein CASSLDAGATYEQYF.

The chain carries TRBV28 and TRBJ1-2, with TRBD1 matching over 7 bases. The CDR3 sequence is 12 residues long. The junction had 2 bases not matched to a gene; V was cut back by 6 bases and J by 4 bases. From germline, CDR1 is MDHEN and CDR2 SYDVKM. The CDR3 loop is CASSRGGYGYTF. The DNA of the CDR3 is TGTGCCAGCAGCAGGGGGGGCTATGGCTACACCTTC.